The 15 T cell receptor beta chains presented below share a single source sample, sequenced in a study of blood T cell repertoires in COVID-19. Clones were read by immunoSEQ multiplex PCR, and TCRdb kept only the in-frame ones, dropping some. The sample records around 140,000 clones, roughly 90% being singletons. Specimen: peripheral blood. All receptors derive from a man between 65 and 85 years old with acute or convalescent COVID-19.

This chain uses TRBV6-1 with TRBJ1-5; 9 bases fit TRBD1. The CDR3 runs to 17 residues. Losses at the gene ends were 4 bases for V and 2 bases for J; bases not matched to a gene: 9. Germline assignment: CDR1 MNHNS and CDR2 SASEGT. The CDR3 nucleotides are TGTGCCAGCAGTGGCCGACCGGGACAGGGTGGCAATCAGCCCCAGCATTTT. Its translation: CASSGRPGQGGNQPQHF.

The gene calls are TRBV3-1 (or the pseudogene TRBV3-2) and TRBJ1-6; the D gene is possibly TRBD1 (6 bases). The CDR3 is made up of 16 amino acids. Germline V lookup: CDR1 LGHDT, CDR2 YNNKEL (reference sequence). V lost 4 bases and J 9 bases, leaving 19 bases between the germline ends. The CDR3 coding sequence is TGTGCCAGCAGCCTCAATCCCACAGGGAGTAGTTCACCCCTCCACTTT. Its protein product is CASSLNPTGSSSPLHF.

The chain uses TRBV5-4 and TRBJ2-2; possible D gene TRBD2, 5 bases. The germline gives CDR1 SGHNT, CDR2 YYREEE (reference sequence). Trimming pared 0 bases from V and 7 bases from J, leaving 10 bases between. This CDR3 contains 14 residues. CDR3 region: CASSLVARDGELFF. The CDR3 DNA is TGTGCCAGCAGCTTGGTTGCCCGGGACGGGGAGCTGTTTTTT.

The chain has TRBV5-1 and TRBJ2-7; 7 nucleotides match TRBD1. CDR1 is SGHRS, CDR2 YFSETQ, per germline. With V trimmed by 1 base and J by 5 bases, 3 bases remained unmatched. The CDR3 loop spans 13 amino acids. The CDR3 region has the DNA TGCGCCAGCAGCTTGCCGGGACAGAACGAGCAGTACTTC. Amino acid sequence: CASSLPGQNEQYF. Full variable domain (outside the CDR3, taken from reference TRBV5-1 and TRBJ2-7): KAGVTQTPRYLIKTRGQQVTLSCSPISGHRSVSWYQQTPGQGLQFLFEYFSETQRNKGNFPGRFSGRQFSNSRSEMNVSTLELGDSALYLCASSLPGQNEQYFGPGTRLTVT.

The chain has TRBV3-1 (or the pseudogene TRBV3-2) and TRBJ1-1; D unresolved. Germline-derived CDR1 and CDR2 are LGHDT and YNNKEL (reference sequence). V lost 9 bases to trimming and J lost 5 bases, with 19 bases between them. The CDR3 has 14 amino acids. This CDR3 is CASLGRGSTTEAFF. CDR3 coding DNA: TGTGCCAGTCTTGGTCGAGGGTCGACGACTGAAGCTTTCTTT.

CDR3 sequence: CAISQPGTGGFETQYF. DNA of the CDR3: TGTGCCATCAGTCAACCCGGGACAGGGGGCTTCGAGACCCAGTACTTC. The chain recombines TRBV10-3 with TRBJ2-5; 12 bases are shared with TRBD1. This CDR3 spans 16 amino acids. The V segment lost 5 bases and the J segment 5 bases; nucleotides outside the gene matches: 9. The V gene's germline CDR1 is ENHRY and CDR2 SYGVKD.

In its sample, this clone was seen a few times. The chain combines TRBV6-4 with TRBJ1-5, with D possibly TRBD1 on 5 matching bases. Trimming shortened V by 3 bases and J by 3 bases, and 9 bases separated the two germline ends. The CDR3 length is 14 residues. The V gene's germline CDR1 is MRHNA and CDR2 SNTAGT. The chain's CDR3 is CASSETGDNQPQHF. The DNA for the CDR3 is TGTGCCAGCAGTGAAACAGGCGACAATCAGCCCCAGCATTTT.

This chain joins TRBV4-1 and TRBJ2-2; 9 bases are a match to TRBD2. This CDR3 has 15 residues. Germline V CDR1 and CDR2: MGHRA, YSYEKL. J was trimmed by 4 bases and V by 4 bases; bases with no gene match: 4. The CDR3 is CASSLERGATGELFF. The CDR3 DNA follows: TGCGCCAGCAGCCTTGAGCGGGGGGCCACCGGGGAGCTGTTTTTT.

The chain has TRBV27 and TRBJ1-3; D is unclear. The CDR3 sequence is 12 residues long. Germline V CDR1 and CDR2: MNHEY, SMNVEV (reference sequence). Trimming stripped 4 bases from V and 2 bases from J, with 3 bases between. CDR3: CASSSAGNTIYF. The CDR3 coding sequence is TGTGCCAGCAGTTCGGCTGGAAACACCATATATTTT.

J is TRBJ2-3 and V is TRBV10-1, with no clear D. The germline V gene encodes CDR1 WNHNN and CDR2 SYGVQD (reference sequence). The V end was cut by 3 bases, the J end by 0 bases, with 10 bases between. The CDR3 consists of 15 residues. In DNA, the CDR3 is TGCGCCAGCAGTGATTCCGGTTTCAGCACAGATACGCAGTATTTT. Its translation is CASSDSGFSTDTQYF.

This sequence joins TRBV7-9 and TRBJ1-4; 8 bases match TRBD1. This CDR3 is built from 15 residues. V dropped 3 bases and J dropped 3; count of bases not matched to a gene: 3. Looked up from germline, CDR1 is SEHNR and CDR2 is FQNEAQ (reference sequence). The chain's CDR3 is CASSFTGGPNEKLFF. Here the CDR3 DNA reads TGTGCCAGCAGCTTCACAGGGGGTCCTAATGAAAAACTGTTTTTT.

The rearrangement joins TRBV6-6 to TRBJ1-5; D may be TRBD1 (5 bases). Trimming cost V 8 bases and J 8 bases, with 22 bases left between them. From germline, CDR1 is MNHNY and CDR2 SVGAGI (reference sequence). This CDR3 comprises 15 residues. In DNA, the CDR3 is TGTGCCAGCCGTCACCACGGCGCGGGGCCGGAGCCCCAGCATTTT. It is translated as CASRHHGAGPEPQHF.

The gene calls are TRBV3-1 (or the pseudogene TRBV3-2) and TRBJ1-1, with 9 positions matching TRBD1. The CDR3 length is 15 residues. Germline V CDR1 and CDR2: LGHDT, YNNKEL (reference sequence). The trim removed 1 base at V and 5 bases at J, leaving 5 bases unmatched. For the CDR3, the DNA is TGTGCCAGCAGCCAAGTGGGGACAGGGTGGACTGAAGCTTTCTTT. This codes for CASSQVGTGWTEAFF.

About this clone: The identical CDR3 is also encoded by other nucleotide sequences in the sample. V and J are TRBV29-1 and TRBJ1-1; unclear D gene. Germline V lookup: CDR1 SQVTM, CDR2 ANQGSEA. Trimming took off 5 bases at V and 3 bases at J, with 4 bases between the two ends. The CDR3 loop spans 10 amino acids. The CDR3 reads CSVSDTEAFF. In DNA, the CDR3 is TGCAGCGTTTCCGACACTGAAGCTTTCTTT.

The chain links TRBV28 to TRBJ2-3; 10 positions match TRBD2. Germline V gives CDR1 MDHEN, CDR2 SYDVKM. The CDR3 loop spans 15 amino acids. The V gene end was trimmed by 4 bases and the J gene end by 1 base; junction bases not matched to a gene: 2. CDR3 loop: CASSYGLAGTDTQYF. For the CDR3, the DNA is TGTGCCAGCAGTTACGGACTAGCGGGCACAGATACGCAGTATTTT.